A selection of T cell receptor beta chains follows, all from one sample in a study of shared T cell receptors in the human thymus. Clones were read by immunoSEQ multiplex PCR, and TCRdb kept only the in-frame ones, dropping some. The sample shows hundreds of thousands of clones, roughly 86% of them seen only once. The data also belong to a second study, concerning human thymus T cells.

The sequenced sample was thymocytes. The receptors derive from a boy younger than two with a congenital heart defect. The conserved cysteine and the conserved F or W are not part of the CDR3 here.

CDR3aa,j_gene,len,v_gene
ASSVSAGGPYEQF,TRBJ2-1,13,TRBV9
ASSRTGDDEQF,TRBJ2-1,11,TRBV18
ASSMGLATDTQY,TRBJ2-3,12,TRBV10-2
ASSLSGGSADTQY,TRBJ2-3,13,TRBV27
ASSEGGGGQEGPDRGTEAF,TRBJ1-1,19,TRBV6-1
ASTSPSEGEQY,TRBJ2-7,11,TRBV5-1
ASSPDRGRDEKLF,TRBJ1-4,13,TRBV27
ASSQETSGGHIDTQY,TRBJ2-3,15,TRBV4-3
ASSSDRARSYNEQF,TRBJ2-1,14,TRBV4-1
ASSRQETDTQY,TRBJ2-3,11,TRBV6-6
ASSHDRAVY,TRBJ1-3,9,TRBV6-6
ASSQTGGSREGSYNEQF,TRBJ2-1,17,TRBV9
ASSLPPGTGYEQY,TRBJ2-7,13,TRBV7-2
ASSEFRRGEQF,TRBJ2-1,11,TRBV25-1
ASSLEGVQYNEQF,TRBJ2-1,13,TRBV5-1
ASSHGTGNTYEQY,TRBJ2-7,13,TRBV6-6
ASSPGGGPSSGNTIY,TRBJ1-3,15,TRBV9
SVYFGGPTDTQY,TRBJ2-3,12,TRBV29-1
ASSSPGLPNTQY,TRBJ2-3,12,TRBV9
ATSRGTPTGLAGEAYEQY,TRBJ2-7,18,TRBV15
ASSPGVGQLSGANVLT,TRBJ2-6,16,TRBV5-1
ASSLWFSGRSYNEQF,TRBJ2-1,15,TRBV5-4